Here is one T cell receptor beta chain with its context. Its antigen remains unknown. The data were obtained in a study of CD8+ T cells in alopecia areata. Study as a whole: Those patients who were treated received oral tofacitinib, which was given at 5 to 10 mg twice daily for moderate-to-severe alopecia areata. Tofacitinib was given for 6 to 18 months, then stopped for 6 months. Regarding the study as a whole: In scalp and blood, many expanded lesional clones persisted during tofacitinib. In scalp, tofacitinib significantly decreased clonality and expanded CD8+ clones among the top 100.

Treatment defined: oral pan-JAK inhibitor, 5-10 mg twice daily. The CDR3 is 14 amino acids. The ends were cut back, 5 bases at V and 3 bases at J, with 14 bases in the middle. Germline values: CDR1 SQVTM, CDR2 ANQGSEA. TCR sequencing used cDNA made by reverse transcription of extracted RNA. The table came from immunoSEQ multiplex PCR; TCRdb's copy has only in-frame clones and leaves some out. The top ten hold about 0.65% of the sample, which has about 190,000 clones, around 56% seen once. The sequencing used CD4+ T cells sorted from blood, collected at week 4, from a patient treated with tofacitinib. The receptor was derived from a human donor with alopecia areata. The V and J genes are TRBV29-1 and TRBJ1-5, with unresolved D. The CDR3 DNA sequence: TGCAGCGTTCTATTAGGAGACGACAATCAGCCCCAGCATTTT. Encoded protein: CSVLLGDDNQPQHF.